Listed here are 18 T cell receptor beta chains from one sample, sequenced in a study of vaccination and CD4 T cells after COVID-19. Sequenced with the Oncomine TCR Beta short-read assay was DNA taken from cultured CD4+ T cells. MiXCR, applied by TCRdb to the PCR reads, yields one record per CDR3 protein. Altogether approximately 15,000 distinct CDR3 sequences are present, about 29% being singletons, with the ten largest covering approximately 22%. Antigens for these TCRs are unknown. The sample's treatment: roughly 11-day PBMC culture with coronavirus spike peptide pools or control peptides (ViraFEST assay). The specimen was cultured CD4+ T cells from blood. The receptors originated from a human donor with COVID-19.

The chain couples TRBV5-1 to TRBJ2-3, with 8 bases fitting TRBD2. The CDR3 extends over 16 amino acids. V gave up 4 bases and J gave up 4 bases; unmatched junction bases: 11. CDR1 is SGHRS, CDR2 YFSETQ, per germline. The CDR3 DNA reads as TGCGCCAGCAGCCTGAGAGCAGCGGGGGAATCAGATACGCAGTATTTT. Its translation: CASSLRAAGESDTQYF.

This clonotype has more than one count but fewer than ten. This chain connects TRBV19 to TRBJ1-2, with a possible D match to TRBD1 (6 bases). CDR1 and CDR2 (germline): LNHDA, SQIVND (reference sequence). This CDR3 contains 14 residues. The V gene lost 4 bases and the J gene lost 6 bases, with 15 bases spanning the gap. The DNA for the CDR3 is TGTGCCAGTAGTACGGGGACCTACAGGGATGGCTACACCTTC. It specifies CASSTGTYRDGYTF.

The V gene is TRBV6-1, the J gene TRBJ1-5; D unclear. V shed 6 bases and J shed 2 bases, with 11 bases lying between them. The CDR3 length is 14 residues. The germline CDR1 and CDR2 sequences are MNHNS and SASEGT. CDR3 nucleotide sequence: TGTGCCAGCAGGCGGACGGGAGGCAATCAGCCCCAGCATTTT. Its protein product is CASRRTGGNQPQHF.

This clonotype was detected only a few times. V usage is TRBV24-1 and J usage is TRBJ2-7; D gene uncertain. V lost 6 bases, J lost 6 bases, and 8 bases lay in between. The CDR3 contains 11 residues. The germline gives CDR1 KGHDR, CDR2 SFDVKD. The CDR3 loop reads CATSPFGEQYF. CDR3 coding DNA: TGTGCCACCAGTCCGTTTGGCGAGCAGTACTTC.

The chain combines TRBV21-1 with TRBJ1-2; TRBD1, the table's D call, lacks a check against the DNA. TRBV21-1 is annotated as a pseudogene. The CDR3 sequence is 15 residues long. The DNA of the CDR3 is TGTGTCAGCAGCAAACGGGACGGTTTCACCTATGGCTACACCTTC. This encodes CVSSKRDGFTYGYTF.

The J gene is TRBJ2-5, the V gene TRBV7-2, with unresolved D. The V and J ends lost 5 bases and 0 bases respectively, with 16 bases between them. Germline lookup yields CDR1 SGHTA and CDR2 FQGNSA. The CDR3 has 16 amino acids. The CDR3, as DNA: TGTGCCAGCAGCGTCGGTTTAGTCCCGTACCAAGAGACCCAGTACTTC. Translated, it gives CASSVGLVPYQETQYF.

The V gene is TRBV7-2, the J gene TRBJ1-6; D uncertain. There are 15 residues in the CDR3. CDR1 is SGHTA, CDR2 FQGNSA, per germline. V was shortened by 5 bases and J by 6 bases, with 14 bases between the two germline ends. CDR3 sequence: CASSNDHAGNSPLHF. The CDR3 DNA reads as TGTGCCAGCAGCAACGATCATGCGGGTAATTCACCCCTCCACTTT. Supplemented by reference TRBV7-2 and TRBJ1-6, the full variable domain reads GAGVSQSPSNKVTEKGKDVELRCDPISGHTALYWYRQSLGQGLEFLIYFQGNSAPDKSGLPSDRFSAERTGGSVSTLTIQRTQQEDSAVYLCASSNDHAGNSPLHFGNGTRLTVT.

This sequence joins TRBV7-9 and TRBJ1-6; D is uncertain. Germline V gives CDR1 SEHNR, CDR2 FQNEAQ (reference sequence). V was trimmed by 4 bases and J by 7 bases, leaving 14 bases between them. The CDR3 contains 15 residues. Written as DNA, the CDR3 is TGTGCCAGCAGCTCTTTGAGGAGTAGCAATTCACCCCTCCACTTT. Translating gives CASSSLRSSNSPLHF. Based on the CDR3 plus reference TRBV7-9 and TRBJ1-6, the full variable domain is DTGVSQNPRHKITKRGQNVTFRCDPISEHNRLYWYRQTLGQGPEFLTYFQNEAQLEKSRLLSDRFSAERPKGSFSTLEIQRTEQGDSAMYLCASSSLRSSNSPLHFGNGTRLTVT.

This clonotype has just a few counts. The chain employs TRBV10-1 and TRBJ2-7; TRBD1 matches 7 bases. The trim removed 0 bases at V and 6 bases at J, leaving 14 bases unmatched. This CDR3 has 17 residues. Germline CDR1 WNHNN, CDR2 SYGVQD (reference sequence). The CDR3 DNA reads as TGCGCCAGCAGTGAGTCGAAACAGCGAAGGAGGACAGGCGAGCAGTACTTC. Protein: CASSESKQRRRTGEQYF.

The V gene is TRBV6-5, the J gene TRBJ2-7; TRBD1 matches at 9 bases. The CDR3 is made up of 15 amino acids. Unmatched junction bases numbered 0, after V lost 0 bases and J lost 0 bases. CDR1 is MNHEY, CDR2 SVGAGI, per germline. CDR3 bases: TGTGCCAGCAGTTACTCGGGACAGGGCTCCTACGAGCAGTACTTC. Translation gives CASSYSGQGSYEQYF.

A few counts support this clonotype. The V gene is TRBV7-8, the J gene TRBJ2-7, with D tentatively TRBD1 or TRBD2 (5 bases each). V was pared by 5 bases and J by 2 bases, with 13 bases between. The germline V gene encodes CDR1 SGHVS and CDR2 FQNEAQ. This CDR3 region has 14 residues. For the CDR3, the DNA is TGTGCCAGCAGCCATAGGGACGGAGCCTACGAGCAGTACTTC. Translation: CASSHRDGAYEQYF. The complete variable domain, with remaining parts taken from reference TRBV7-8 and TRBJ2-7, reads GAGVSQSPRYKVAKRGQDVALRCDPISGHVSLFWYQQALGQGPEFLTYFQNEAQLDKSGLPSDRFFAERPEGSVSTLKIQRTQQEDSAVYLCASSHRDGAYEQYFGPGTRLTVT.

This clonotype was observed a few times. The V gene is TRBV4-2, the J gene TRBJ1-2; D is perhaps TRBD1 (6 bases). The V gene's germline CDR1 is LGHNA and CDR2 YNFKEQ. The CDR3 covers 15 residues. V was clipped by 3 bases and J by 8 bases, with 19 bases between them. Here the CDR3 reads CASSQESTGALGYTF. CDR3 DNA: TGTGCCAGCAGCCAGGAATCGACAGGCGCGCTGGGCTACACCTTC.

This clonotype was found a few times. This chain joins TRBV30 and TRBJ2-4; TRBD1 agrees at 7 bases. Germline loops: CDR1 GTSNPN, CDR2 SVGIG (reference sequence). Trimming cost V 2 bases and J 6 bases; bases outside gene matches: 1. CDR3 length: 12 amino acids. The CDR3 DNA follows: TGTGCCTGGAGTCCAGGGGGAAACATTCAGTACTTC. As protein: CAWSPGGNIQYF.

This clonotype ranks as medium-sized. The chain is built from TRBV7-8 and TRBJ1-2; D is unresolved. V gave up 0 bases and J gave up 2 bases, with 7 bases separating them. Germline CDR1 reads SGHVS; CDR2 reads FQNEAQ. CDR3 size: 14 residues. CDR3 DNA sequence: TGTGCCAGCAGCTTAGCCGCCAGGAACTATGGCTACACCTTC. It translates to CASSLAARNYGYTF.

This clonotype turned up a few times. The rearrangement joins TRBV6-1 to TRBJ2-7, with TRBD1 matching over 7 bases. V shed 5 bases and J 3 bases; nucleotides not matched to a gene: 4. The length of the CDR3 is 13 residues. CDR1 MNHNS and CDR2 SASEGT come from the germline V gene. The CDR3 DNA reads as TGTGCCAGCAGTCGGGACAGAGGCTACGAGCAGTACTTC. Translating gives CASSRDRGYEQYF.

This clonotype has only a few counts. The chain carries TRBV12-3 or TRBV12-4 and TRBJ1-2; D is unclear. Trimming removed 8 bases from V and 1 base from J, with 11 bases in between. This CDR3 has 13 amino acids. The CDR3 nucleotides are TGTGCCAGCGGCAACACCTATAACTATGGCTACACCTTC. Translating it yields CASGNTYNYGYTF.

This chain links TRBV7-6 with TRBJ2-3; 7 bases are shared with TRBD2. CDR3 length: 15 residues. Unmatched junction bases numbered 2, after V lost 1 base and J lost 1 base. Germline V gives CDR1 SGHVS, CDR2 FNYEAQ. CDR3 in DNA: TGTGCCAGCAGCTTAGGGGCGGGGGGCACAGATACGCAGTATTTT. Its protein is CASSLGAGGTDTQYF.

This clonotype was counted a few times. J is TRBJ2-7 and V is TRBV6-5; tentatively, D is TRBD1 (6 bases). CDR3 length: 16 residues. Looked up from germline, CDR1 is MNHEY and CDR2 is SVGAGI. V was clipped by 2 bases and J by 0 bases, with 14 bases between them. The chain's CDR3 is CASSYLQGRSSYEQYF. The CDR3, as DNA: TGTGCCAGCAGTTACCTCCAGGGGAGAAGCTCCTACGAGCAGTACTTC.